Below, 23 T cell receptor beta chains from the same sample are listed, as sequenced in a study of shared clonotypes between healthy human individuals. Using immunoSEQ multiplex PCR, the repertoire was profiled, and TCRdb retains in-frame clones only, with some absent. The sample lists roughly 2.5 million clones, around nine tenths seen once, with over 0.12% in the top ten. The specimen sequenced was naive CD4+ T cells sorted from blood. Subset indicated: CD45RA+ positively selected. These TCRs come from a man aged 18 to 30 in good health.

The CDR3 is CATSLQDYGYTF. CDR3 in DNA: TGTGCCACCAGCTTACAGGATTATGGCTACACCTTC. J is TRBJ1-2 and V is TRBV15; D is possibly TRBD1 (5 bases). The germline V gene has CDR1 LNHNV and CDR2 YYDKDF (reference sequence). The length of the CDR3 is 12 residues. V dropped 5 bases and J dropped 5 bases, with 9 bases sitting between them.

V and J are TRBV18 and TRBJ1-3, with D perhaps matching TRBD1 (5 bases). V lost 1 base, J lost 2 bases, and 9 bases lay in between. The V gene's germline CDR1 is KGHSH and CDR2 LQKENI. CDR3 length equals 15 residues. The CDR3 DNA reads TGTGCCAGCTCACCACTGGACAAGGCTGGAAACACCATATATTTT. Translated: CASSPLDKAGNTIYF. The whole variable domain, filled in from reference TRBV18 and TRBJ1-3, reads NAGVMQNPRHLVRRRGQEARLRCSPMKGHSHVYWYRQLPEEGLKFMVYLQKENIIDESGMPKERFSAEFPKEGPSILRIQQVVRGDSAAYFCASSPLDKAGNTIYFGEGSWLTVV.

The gene calls are TRBV15 and TRBJ1-4; D is unclear. CDR1 LNHNV and CDR2 YYDKDF come from the germline V gene (reference sequence). V was trimmed by 0 bases and J by 4 bases, leaving 9 bases between them. The length of the CDR3 is 15 residues. CDR3 coding DNA: TGTGCCACCAGCAGAGAGGAGTCTTTTAATGAAAAACTGTTTTTT. Its protein is CATSREESFNEKLFF.

J is TRBJ1-5 and V is TRBV18; D call uncertain. V shed 0 bases and J shed 2 bases, with 11 bases lying between them. Germline assignment: CDR1 KGHSH and CDR2 LQKENI. The CDR3 is 16 amino acids. CDR3 in amino acids: CASSPPNGEGNQPQHF. The CDR3 bases are TGTGCCAGCTCACCACCGAACGGGGAGGGCAATCAGCCCCAGCATTTT.

Regarding this clone: The same CDR3 is also encoded by other DNA sequences in this sample. The chain joins TRBV7-2 to TRBJ1-1; D is unclear. Germline CDR1 reads SGHTA; CDR2 reads FQGNSA. Trimming removed 1 base at V and 1 base at J, with 7 bases between. The CDR3 consists of 14 residues. CDR3 sequence: CASSLGRANTEAFF. Written as DNA, the CDR3 is TGTGCCAGCAGCTTAGGACGGGCGAACACTGAAGCTTTCTTT.

The CDR3 protein is CASSYGLSYEQYF. As DNA, the CDR3 is TGTGCCAGCAGTTACGGACTCTCCTACGAGCAGTACTTC. V is TRBV7-8 and J is TRBJ2-7, with a possible D match to TRBD2 (5 bases). The V end lost 6 bases, the J end lost 0 bases, and 9 bases lay between the germline ends. The CDR3 spans 13 residues. Germline V gene data show CDR1 as SGHVS and CDR2 as FQNEAQ.

The gene calls are TRBV29-1 and TRBJ1-5; the D gene is possibly TRBD1 (5 bases). The CDR3 is 15 amino acids. Between the trimmed V and J ends, which lost 4 bases and 2 bases, there was a span of 15 bases. Germline-derived CDR1 and CDR2 are SQVTM and ANQGSEA. CDR3 residues: CSVVVGASGNQPQHF. The CDR3 region has the DNA TGCAGCGTTGTGGTTGGGGCGTCGGGCAATCAGCCCCAGCATTTT.

The V and J genes are TRBV7-9 and TRBJ1-4, with D unresolved. The CDR3 sequence is 15 residues long. Trimming shortened V by 5 bases and J by 0 bases, and 10 bases separated the two germline ends. CDR1 is SEHNR and CDR2 is FQNEAQ in the germline V gene (reference sequence). CDR3 bases: TGTGCCAGCAGCCCTAACCCTGCAACTAATGAAAAACTGTTTTTT. Translation gives CASSPNPATNEKLFF.

The V and J genes are TRBV15 and TRBJ2-3; D ambiguous. The CDR3 length is 12 residues. Germline-derived CDR1 and CDR2 are LNHNV and YYDKDF (reference sequence). V was pared by 1 base and J by 6 bases, with 5 bases between. The CDR3 sequence is CATSRGRDTQYF. As DNA, the CDR3 is TGTGCCACCAGCAGAGGTCGGGATACGCAGTATTTT.

Of note for this clone: In the same sample, other DNA sequences code for this CDR3. The rearrangement joins TRBV30 to TRBJ1-5; unclear D gene. Trimming stripped 4 bases from V and 0 bases from J, with 7 bases between. Germline CDR1 is GTSNPN and CDR2 is SVGIG (reference sequence). The CDR3 runs to 13 residues. The chain's CDR3 is CAWNGDSNQPQHF. The CDR3 DNA reads TGTGCCTGGAACGGTGATAGCAATCAGCCCCAGCATTTT.

The chain uses TRBV6-5 and TRBJ1-1, with D uncertain. Trimming took 5 bases from V and 5 from J, leaving 12 bases between them. The CDR3 loop spans 13 amino acids. Germline values: CDR1 MNHEY, CDR2 SVGAGI. The CDR3 is CASSNSPGTEAFF. For the CDR3, the DNA is TGTGCCAGCAGTAACAGCCCGGGGACTGAAGCTTTCTTT.

The gene calls are TRBV7-2 and TRBJ2-3, with TRBD1 matching over 9 bases. Trimming cost V 3 bases and J 8 bases; bases outside gene matches: 3. Germline V gene lookup returns CDR1 SGHTA and CDR2 FQGNSA. The CDR3 extends over 13 amino acids. CDR3 protein: CASSFRQGGTQYF. CDR3 in DNA: TGTGCCAGCAGCTTTCGACAGGGGGGTACGCAGTATTTT.

The chain combines TRBV19 with TRBJ2-7; 14 bases are shared with TRBD2. The CDR3 is 16 residues long. V lost 3 bases, J lost 5 bases, and 6 bases stayed unmatched. Germline CDR1 and CDR2: LNHDA and SQIVND (reference sequence). The CDR3 is CASSIFGTSGRNEQYF. CDR3 bases: TGTGCCAGTAGTATCTTCGGGACTAGCGGGAGAAACGAGCAGTACTTC.

With respect to this clone: Distinct nucleotide sequences in the sample also encode this CDR3. The chain couples TRBV7-8 to TRBJ1-1, with a possible D match to TRBD1 (5 bases). The germline gives CDR1 SGHVS, CDR2 FQNEAQ. Trimming left V 1 base short and J 1 base short, with 10 bases between. The CDR3 spans 15 residues. The CDR3 DNA reads TGTGCCAGCAGCTTAGTCGGGGGTAAGAACACTGAAGCTTTCTTT. It codes for CASSLVGGKNTEAFF.

The rearrangement joins TRBV6-6 to TRBJ2-1, with 10 bases identical to TRBD2. The J segment lost 8 bases and the V segment lost 2 bases, leaving 6 bases of the junction unmatched. The CDR3 covers 15 residues. Germline CDR1 reads MNHNY; CDR2 reads SVGAGI (reference sequence). CDR3 coding DNA: TGTGCCAGCAGTTACAGCGGGAGGGCAATAGATGAGCAGTTCTTC. Translated: CASSYSGRAIDEQFF.

The V gene is TRBV6-5, the J gene TRBJ2-7, with TRBD1 as a possible D gene (6 bases). Trimming took 6 bases from V and 9 from J, leaving 24 bases between them. Germline values: CDR1 MNHEY, CDR2 SVGAGI. This CDR3 has 15 amino acids. CDR3 nucleotides: TGTGCCAGCAGCCGTAACCCCCGGGACACCCATGGGCAGTACTTC. Protein sequence: CASSRNPRDTHGQYF.

This clone appeared once. This specimen includes other DNA sequences encoding the same CDR3. The V gene is TRBV9, the J gene TRBJ2-7, with TRBD1 matching over 7 bases. Trimming at V came to 0 bases and at J to 3 bases, leaving 3 bases not matched to a gene. Germline V CDR1 and CDR2: SGDLS, YYNGEE. The CDR3 loop spans 14 amino acids. CDR3 nucleotide sequence: TGTGCCAGCAGCGTAGGACAGGGAGTCTACGAGCAGTACTTC. It codes for CASSVGQGVYEQYF.

As regards this clone: The sample carries other DNA sequences with the same CDR3. J is TRBJ2-1 and V is TRBV5-1; 8 bases align to TRBD1. The CDR3 loop spans 14 amino acids. The ends lost 4 bases at V and 4 bases at J; junction bases unmatched: 4. In germline, CDR1 is SGHRS, CDR2 YFSETQ. CDR3 residues: CASSPGQAYNEQFF. CDR3 nucleotide sequence: TGCGCCAGCAGCCCGGGACAGGCTTACAATGAGCAGTTCTTC.

J is TRBJ2-7 and V is TRBV11-2, with TRBD1 matching 8 bases. CDR3 size: 14 residues. The germline V gene encodes CDR1 SGHAT and CDR2 FQNNGV. With 3 bases clipped from V and 6 bases from J, the junction kept 7 bases outside the gene matches. The CDR3 loop reads CASSFRTGYREQYF. Here the CDR3 DNA reads TGTGCCAGCAGCTTCCGGACAGGGTACCGCGAGCAGTACTTC. Looking up the rest from reference TRBV11-2 and TRBJ2-7 gives the full variable domain: EAGVAQSPRYKIIEKRQSVAFWCNPISGHATLYWYQQILGQGPKLLIQFQNNGVVDDSQLPKDRFSAERLKGVDSTLKIQPAKLEDSAVYLCASSFRTGYREQYFGPGTRLTVT.

The V and J genes are TRBV4-2 and TRBJ1-3; D gene uncertain. The CDR3 is made up of 16 amino acids. Germline CDR1 LGHNA, CDR2 YNFKEQ. V was pared by 3 bases and J by 2 bases, with 14 bases between. CDR3 protein: CASSQPDGEPGNTIYF. DNA for the CDR3: TGTGCCAGCAGCCAGCCCGACGGTGAGCCTGGAAACACCATATATTTT.

The V gene is TRBV2, the J gene TRBJ1-2, with D perhaps TRBD1 (5 bases). Between the trimmed V and J ends, which lost 6 bases and 4 bases, there was a span of 21 bases. Germline V gives CDR1 SNHLY, CDR2 FYNNEI. This CDR3 is built from 16 residues. Here the CDR3 reads CASSHGKDDSTYGYTF. CDR3 DNA sequence: TGTGCCAGCAGCCACGGGAAGGATGACAGTACCTATGGCTACACCTTC. Combining the CDR3 with reference TRBV2 and TRBJ1-2 gives the whole variable domain EPEVTQTPSHQVTQMGQEVILRCVPISNHLYFYWYRQILGQKVEFLVSFYNNEISEKSEIFDDQFSVERPDGSNFTLKIRSTKLEDSAMYFCASSHGKDDSTYGYTFGSGTRLTVV.

V usage is TRBV5-4 and J usage is TRBJ2-7, with TRBD1 matching over 9 bases. CDR1 SGHNT and CDR2 YYREEE come from the germline V gene (reference sequence). The V segment lost 3 bases and the J segment 6 bases; nucleotides outside the gene matches: 13. The CDR3 consists of 16 residues. The DNA for the CDR3 is TGTGCCAGCAGCTCGGCGGCCGGGACAGGGTATGGCGAGCAGTACTTC. Its translation is CASSSAAGTGYGEQYF. Filled out from reference TRBV5-4 and TRBJ2-7, the complete variable domain reads ETGVTQSPTHLIKTRGQQVTLRCSSQSGHNTVSWYQQALGQGPQFIFQYYREEENGRGNFPPRFSGLQFPNYSSELNVNALELDDSALYLCASSSAAGTGYGEQYFGPGTRLTVT.

This chain links TRBV18 with TRBJ1-2; the D gene is possibly TRBD1 (5 bases). The CDR3 is made up of 15 amino acids. V lost 1 base and J lost 4, with 13 bases in between. Per the germline V gene, CDR1 is KGHSH and CDR2 is LQKENI. The DNA of the CDR3 is TGTGCCAGCTCACCACAATACGCAGGGAGCTATGGCTACACCTTC. Translating gives CASSPQYAGSYGYTF.